This entry describes one T cell receptor beta chain. From germline, CDR1 is LNHDA and CDR2 SQIVND (reference sequence). V was cut by 1 base and J by 3 bases, with 13 bases left in between. CDR3 length equals 16 residues. The data are from a study of OX40 agonist ivuxolimab in advanced cancers. Repertoires were generated with immunoSEQ multiplex PCR, while TCRdb's copy carries only in-frame clones and drops some. The data hold 75,000 to 90,000 clones, with 70% to 85% observed a single time. The V call is TRBV19, the J call TRBJ2-4, with D maybe TRBD2 (5 bases). The sample here was CD4+ or CD8+ T cells sorted from blood, taken in a trial of the OX40 agonist ivuxolimab. The receptor was isolated from an adult with an advanced solid tumor such as melanoma, head and neck, liver or kidney cancer. CDR3 DNA sequence: TGTGCCAGTAGTATAGGAGGGCTCGAAGTCAAAAACATTCAGTACTTC. It is translated as CASSIGGLEVKNIQYF.